The rows below give T cell receptor beta chains drawn from one sample of a study of T cells in Graves' hyperthyroidism and ophthalmopathy. TCRdb redid the calling of the multiplex PCR reads with MiXCR, one entry per CDR3 protein. The profile covers some 500,000 distinct CDR3 sequences, with around 22% appearing a single time and about 10% taken by the ten largest. Source material: blood. These receptors were taken from a woman aged 30 to 39 with Graves' ophthalmopathy. CDR3s leave out the opening cysteine and the closing phenylalanine or tryptophan.

cdr3_length,j_call,v_call,cdr3_aa
12,TRBJ1-1,TRBV7-8,ASSPTTMNTEAF
13,TRBJ2-2,TRBV12-3/TRBV12-4,ASSFAGTDTGELF
10,TRBJ1-3,TRBV7-9,ASSLEGTDQD
17,TRBJ2-3,TRBV21-1,ASSSSPQILAVNTDTQY
11,TRBJ2-7,TRBV9,ASSPSSGYEQY
13,TRBJ1-1,TRBV7-6,ASSPRQIMNTEAF
16,TRBJ2-5,TRBV20-1,SASRTSGGAAYQETQY
13,TRBJ1-1,TRBV4-3,ASSQDIGRGAEAF
17,TRBJ2-6,TRBV27,ASSLDNRGYFSGANVLT
11,TRBJ1-2,TRBV4-1,ASNHSPAFGYT
13,TRBJ2-5,TRBV12-5,ASGIGQGDQETQY
13,TRBJ2-5,TRBV5-1,ASSLGARGSETQY
12,TRBJ1-2,TRBV4-2,ASSQGRVLYGYT
12,TRBJ1-2,TRBV6-1,ASRHGTDNYGYT
13,TRBJ1-2,TRBV28,ASSLHRYRNFGYT
11,TRBJ1-2,TRBV6-1,ASRPGQGDGYT
11,TRBJ2-7,TRBV6-5,ASSFYGAYEQY